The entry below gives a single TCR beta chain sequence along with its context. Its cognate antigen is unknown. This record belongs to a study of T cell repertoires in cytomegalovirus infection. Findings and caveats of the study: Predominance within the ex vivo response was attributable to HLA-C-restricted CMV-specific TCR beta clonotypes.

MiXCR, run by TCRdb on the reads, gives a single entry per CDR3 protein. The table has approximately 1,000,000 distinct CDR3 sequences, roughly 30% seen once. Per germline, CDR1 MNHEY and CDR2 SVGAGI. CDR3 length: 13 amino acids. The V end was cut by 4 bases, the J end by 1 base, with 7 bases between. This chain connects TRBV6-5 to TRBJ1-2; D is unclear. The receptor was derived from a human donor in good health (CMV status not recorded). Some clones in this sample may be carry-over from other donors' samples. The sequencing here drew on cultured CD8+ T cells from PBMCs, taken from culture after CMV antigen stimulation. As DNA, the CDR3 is TGTGCCAGCAGTTGGCGGGATAACTATGGCTACACCTTC. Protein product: CASSWRDNYGYTF.